These 25 T cell receptor beta chains originate from one sample sequenced in a study of type 1 regulatory T cells. No antigens are known for them. TCRdb independently ran MiXCR on the reads; one entry per CDR3 protein. The top ten clones hold 1.5% to 2% of a sample with 55,000 to 65,000 distinct CDR3 sequences, 62% of them seen once. Sequenced material: cultured non-Tr1 T cells, either the whole culture or a sorted T cell fraction (not recorded which). The receptors derive from a human donor in good health.

The chain carries TRBV5-1 and TRBJ2-1, with 8 bases lining up with TRBD2. The CDR3 spans 15 residues. Germline V lookup: CDR1 SGHRS, CDR2 YFSETQ. The trim removed 4 bases at V and 6 bases at J, leaving 9 bases unmatched. The CDR3 here is CASSPGGAEGNEQFF. The CDR3 DNA sequence: TGCGCCAGCAGCCCGGGGGGGGCTGAAGGCAATGAGCAGTTCTTC.

The genes are TRBV12-3 or TRBV12-4 and TRBJ2-5; D gene unclear. The length of the CDR3 is 14 residues. Trimming stripped 1 base from V and 5 bases from J, with 11 bases between. For the CDR3, the DNA is TGTGCCAGCAGTTTAGTTCGTTTTGCGGAGACCCAGTACTTC. Residues: CASSLVRFAETQYF.

This clonotype was picked up a small number of times. This chain joins TRBV7-8 and TRBJ2-2, with 10 bases matching TRBD2. The CDR3 loop spans 19 amino acids. The junction had 15 bases not matched to a gene; V was cut back by 5 bases and J by 3 bases. Germline loops: CDR1 SGHVS, CDR2 FQNEAQ. This CDR3 is CASSRGWPSGSRDTGELFF. The CDR3 bases are TGTGCCAGCAGCCGCGGATGGCCTAGCGGGAGTAGGGACACCGGGGAGCTGTTTTTT.

The chain links TRBV4-3 to TRBJ2-1; 7 positions match TRBD2. Trimming cost V 2 bases and J 0 bases; bases outside gene matches: 4. Germline V gene lookup returns CDR1 LGHNA and CDR2 YSLEER. The CDR3 runs 16 residues. The CDR3 here is CASSQSGGSSYNEQFF. The CDR3 DNA sequence: TGCGCCAGCAGCCAATCGGGCGGGAGCTCCTACAATGAGCAGTTCTTC.

This clonotype has only a few counts. The chain combines TRBV6-1 with TRBJ1-1; D not certain. Trimming took off 5 bases at V and 11 bases at J, with 18 bases between the two ends. The CDR3 covers 13 residues. Looked up from germline, CDR1 is MNHNS and CDR2 is SASEGT. CDR3 region: CASSPPKGLGAFF. The CDR3 DNA reads TGTGCCAGCAGTCCTCCTAAGGGATTGGGGGCTTTCTTT.

CDR3 nucleotide sequence: TGCAGTGCCTATAGCGAAAACGGACGGGCCTACGAGCAGTACTTC. Its translation: CSAYSENGRAYEQYF. This chain uses TRBV20-1 with TRBJ2-7, with D possibly TRBD2 on 5 matching bases. Trimming took off 6 bases at V and 2 bases at J, with 20 bases between the two ends. The germline V gene has CDR1 DFQATT and CDR2 SNEGSKA (reference sequence). There are 15 residues in the CDR3.

This clonotype has only a few counts. The chain carries TRBV2 and TRBJ2-6, with 8 bases identical to TRBD1. The CDR3 has 18 residues. Germline assignment: CDR1 SNHLY and CDR2 FYNNEI. V trimming: 5 bases; J trimming: 0 bases; junction bases outside the gene matches: 9. The CDR3 spells CASSIRTGLRSGANVLTF. CDR3 in DNA: TGTGCCAGCAGTATCCGGACAGGGCTTCGCTCTGGGGCCAACGTCCTGACTTTC.

CDR3 loop: CASSIGQGIGTDTQYF. The CDR3 DNA sequence: TGTGCCAGCAGTATAGGACAGGGCATTGGCACAGATACGCAGTATTTT. The chain carries TRBV11-2 and TRBJ2-3, with 8 bases matching TRBD1. This CDR3 comprises 16 residues. The ends lost 6 bases at V and 1 base at J; junction bases unmatched: 9. The germline gives CDR1 SGHAT, CDR2 FQNNGV.

Note on this clonotype: The junction departs from the called germline gene at one end, perhaps through a read error. The CDR3 coding sequence is TGCGCCAGCAGTGAGGGACTAGCGGGCACCGGGGGGCTGTTTTTT. Translated, it gives CASSEGLAGTGGLFF. The rearrangement joins TRBV10-1 to TRBJ2-2; 11 positions match TRBD2. The CDR3 spans 15 residues. CDR1 is WNHNN and CDR2 is SYGVQD in the germline V gene (reference sequence).

This chain uses TRBV6-4 with TRBJ2-2; the D gene is possibly TRBD2 (5 bases). CDR1 is MRHNA, CDR2 SNTAGT, per germline. V lost 6 bases and J 4 bases, leaving 12 bases between the germline ends. The CDR3 totals 14 residues. The CDR3 region is CASRAVTSTGELFF. The CDR3 nucleotides read TGTGCCAGCAGAGCGGTGACGAGCACCGGGGAGCTGTTTTTT.

This clonotype was recorded a few times. The gene calls are TRBV20-1 and TRBJ1-2; D is possibly TRBD1 (6 bases). Trimming took off 5 bases at V and 4 bases at J, with 17 bases between the two ends. The CDR3 covers 14 residues. Germline V CDR1 and CDR2: DFQATT, SNEGSKA (reference sequence). This chain's CDR3 is CSAVGPTGSYGYTF. The DNA for the CDR3 is TGCAGTGCTGTCGGACCCACAGGGTCCTATGGCTACACCTTC.

Within the sample, this clonotype is medium-sized. The V and J genes are TRBV4-2 and TRBJ1-2, with TRBD1 matching 10 bases. The CDR3 length is 17 residues. CDR1 and CDR2 (germline): LGHNA, YNFKEQ. The ends lost 0 bases at V and 6 bases at J; junction bases unmatched: 10. The CDR3 here is CASSQEVGADRGNGYTF. Written as DNA, the CDR3 is TGTGCCAGCAGCCAAGAAGTAGGGGCGGACAGGGGGAATGGCTACACCTTC.

V gene TRBV12-3 or TRBV12-4 combines with J gene TRBJ2-7; D call uncertain. The germline V and J ends were trimmed by 1 base and 7 bases, with 8 bases remaining between them. The CDR3 sequence is 12 residues long. The DNA for the CDR3 is TGTGCCAGCAGTTTAGGCGGCAATGAGCAGTACTTC. It codes for CASSLGGNEQYF.

V usage is TRBV10-3 and J usage is TRBJ2-5; D assignment may be TRBD1 or TRBD2 (5 bases each). This CDR3 is 14 amino acids long. Germline CDR1 is ENHRY and CDR2 is SYGVKD. V lost 8 bases to trimming and J lost 2 bases, with 15 bases between them. CDR3 sequence reads: CAIRDGANQETQYF. The CDR3 bases are TGTGCCATCCGGGATGGGGCCAATCAAGAGACCCAGTACTTC.

J is TRBJ2-7 and V is TRBV5-1; D is possibly TRBD1 (5 bases). Germline CDR1 SGHRS, CDR2 YFSETQ. The CDR3 sequence is 13 residues long. Trimming took off 4 bases at V and 2 bases at J, with 10 bases between the two ends. The CDR3 spells CASSTDSTYEQYF. CDR3 in DNA: TGCGCCAGCAGCACAGACAGCACCTACGAGCAGTACTTC.

The chain links TRBV10-3 to TRBJ2-3; no reliable D call. Germline V gene data show CDR1 as ENHRY and CDR2 as SYGVKD. CDR3 length equals 12 residues. Trimming left V 0 bases short and J 5 bases short, with 3 bases between. The CDR3 here is CAISESGDTQYF. CDR3 DNA: TGTGCCATCAGTGAGTCTGGAGATACGCAGTATTTT.

J is TRBJ2-1 and V is TRBV5-6; 14 bases match TRBD2. V lost 5 bases and J lost 9; bases outside the gene matches: 7. The CDR3 runs 15 residues. Germline CDR1 is SGHDT and CDR2 is YYEEEE. Here the CDR3 DNA reads TGTGCCAGCAGGGGAGGACTAGCGGGAGGTGGTGAGCAGTTCTTC. The encoded protein is CASRGGLAGGGEQFF.

The chain links TRBV6-5 to TRBJ1-4, with a possible D match to TRBD1 (6 bases). Germline CDR1 reads MNHEY; CDR2 reads SVGAGI. CDR3 size: 13 residues. Trimming took 6 bases from V and 8 from J, leaving 13 bases between them. The CDR3 DNA reads as TGTGCCAGCAGGTCCCGGGACATAGAAAAACTGTTTTTT. It is translated as CASRSRDIEKLFF.

The chain recombines TRBV20-1 with TRBJ1-5, with D possibly matching TRBD1 (6 bases). Between the trimmed V and J ends, which lost 6 bases and 6 bases, there was a span of 15 bases. CDR1 and CDR2 from the germline V gene are DFQATT and SNEGSKA (reference sequence). The CDR3 extends over 13 amino acids. CDR3 bases: TGCAGTGCAGGGGGGCAGGCATTTCAGCCCCAGCATTTT. It codes for CSAGGQAFQPQHF.

This clonotype was observed a single time. The chain couples TRBV20-1 to TRBJ1-2, with TRBD1 as a possible D gene (5 bases). The CDR3 loop spans 14 amino acids. Germline V lookup: CDR1 DFQATT, CDR2 SNEGSKA (reference sequence). The V gene lost 6 bases and the J gene lost 6 bases, with 20 bases spanning the gap. The CDR3 nucleotides are TGCAGTGCCCCCATTTTGGGGACTAATAATGGCTACACCTTC. This codes for CSAPILGTNNGYTF.

This clonotype occurred a few times. The DNA for the CDR3 is TGTGCCAGCAGCTTTTTAACTAGCGGGAGTAGCACAGATACGCAGTATTTT. Protein product: CASSFLTSGSSTDTQYF. The chain carries TRBV11-2 and TRBJ2-3; 11 bases are a match to TRBD2. The V and J ends lost 3 bases and 0 bases, in that order; junction bases with no gene match: 5. The CDR3 extends over 17 amino acids. Germline assignment: CDR1 SGHAT and CDR2 FQNNGV.

This chain joins TRBV20-1 and TRBJ1-6; TRBD1 aligns across 9 bases. V shed 4 bases and J 5 bases; nucleotides not matched to a gene: 9. This CDR3 has 16 residues. The germline V gene encodes CDR1 DFQATT and CDR2 SNEGSKA (reference sequence). This CDR3 is CSAITGGASHNSPLHF. The CDR3 region has the DNA TGCAGTGCTATTACAGGGGGCGCATCCCATAATTCACCCCTCCACTTT.

The gene calls are TRBV3-1 and TRBJ1-5; 9 bases fit TRBD1. Germline V gene lookup returns CDR1 LGHDT and CDR2 YNNKEL (reference sequence). Trimming removed 3 bases from V and 3 bases from J; junction bases left unmatched: 3. The CDR3 runs 15 residues. CDR3 sequence (DNA): TGTGCCAGCAGCCAGGGGACAGGGAACAATCAGCCCCAGCATTTT. Translation gives CASSQGTGNNQPQHF. The whole variable domain, remainder taken from reference TRBV3-1 and TRBJ1-5, is DTAVSQTPKYLVTQMGNDKSIKCEQNLGHDTMYWYKQDSKKFLKIMFSYNNKELIINETVPNRFSPKSPDKAHLNLHINSLELGDSAVYFCASSQGTGNNQPQHFGDGTRLSIL.

The chain is built from TRBV27 and TRBJ2-5; TRBD2 might be the D (6 bases). Trimming removed 4 bases at V and 2 bases at J, with 14 bases between. The V gene's germline CDR1 is MNHEY and CDR2 SMNVEV (reference sequence). The CDR3 extends over 15 amino acids. CDR3 amino acids: CASSSLTAGQETQYF. The CDR3 nucleotides are TGTGCCAGCAGTTCACTAACCGCGGGGCAAGAGACCCAGTACTTC.

This chain links TRBV6-1 with TRBJ2-7; 8 bases match TRBD1. CDR3 length: 14 amino acids. Germline V gene data show CDR1 as MNHNS and CDR2 as SASEGT. Trimming removed 8 bases from V and 0 bases from J; junction bases left unmatched: 6. For the CDR3, the DNA is TGTGCCAGCGAACGACAGGGGAGCTCCTACGAGCAGTACTTC. Its translation: CASERQGSSYEQYF.